Listed below are T cell receptor beta chains from one sample, sequenced in a study of beta chain features in type 1 diabetes. Here immunoSEQ multiplex PCR was the method, and the copy in TCRdb shows in-frame clones only, minus some. This sample has under 250,000 clones; about 14% occur once, and the top ten carry roughly 0.019%. Sequences were obtained from naive CD4+ T cells from blood. The receptors were gathered from a man under 40 with type 1 diabetes. CDR3s include the opening cysteine and the closing phenylalanine or tryptophan. Each record gives: clone size, V gene, D gene, CDR3 length, J gene, CDR3 protein, CDR3 DNA. The D gene is left open where the match is weak. Part of the rows lack a size; the others show once, few, many or a class for expanded clones.

>NA|TRBV30|TRBD1|15|TRBJ1-5
CAWGTGGISNQPQHF
TGTGCCTGGGGGACAGGAGGGATTAGCAATCAGCCCCAGCATTTT
>NA|TRBV15|NA|15|TRBJ1-5
CATSSQGHSNQPQHF
TGTGCCACCAGCTCCCAGGGACATAGCAATCAGCCCCAGCATTTT
>NA|TRBV5-6|NA|12|TRBJ2-3
CASSLLTDTQYF
TGTGCCAGCAGCTTGCTCACAGATACGCAGTATTTT
>NA|TRBV6-1|TRBD1|15|TRBJ2-7
CASSEWQGDGHEQYF
TGTGCCAGCAGTGAATGGCAGGGGGACGGCCACGAGCAGTACTTC
>few|TRBV6-6|NA|14|TRBJ1-1
CASSALGGDTEAFF
TGTGCCAGCAGTGCCCTCGGGGGGGACACTGAAGCTTTCTTT
>few|TRBV5-1|NA|16|TRBJ2-3
CASTQAQGRGTDTQYF
TGCGCCAGCACCCAGGCCCAGGGGCGAGGCACAGATACGCAGTATTTT
>once|TRBV18|TRBD1|15|TRBJ1-1
CASSPPHRGDTEAFF
TGTGCCAGCTCACCACCTCACAGGGGGGACACTGAAGCTTTCTTT
>NA|TRBV15|TRBD1|15|TRBJ2-7
CATSRGGTGAYEQYF
TGTGCCACCAGCAGAGGCGGGACAGGAGCCTACGAGCAGTACTTC
>NA|TRBV21-1|NA|16|TRBJ2-1
CASRVYGLASGNEQFF
TGTGCCAGCAGGGTGTATGGACTAGCATCAGGCAATGAGCAGTTCTTC
>NA|TRBV11-2|TRBD2|16|TRBJ2-3
CASSHPQRGAGDTQYF
TGTGCCAGCAGCCACCCCCAGCGGGGGGCGGGAGATACGCAGTATTTT
>few|TRBV18|NA|14|TRBJ2-7
CASSLAGTPYEQYF
TGTGCCAGCTCACTAGCCGGGACTCCTTACGAGCAGTACTTC
>NA|TRBV5-1|NA|14|TRBJ2-7
CASSLAVSPNEQYF
TGCGCCAGCAGCTTGGCCGTTTCCCCTAACGAGCAGTACTTC
>NA|TRBV5-1|NA|15|TRBJ2-6
CASDLGASGANVLTF
TGCGCCAGCGACTTGGGGGCTTCTGGGGCCAACGTCCTGACTTTC
>NA|TRBV18|NA|13|TRBJ1-1
CASSQTPNTEAFF
TGTGCCAGCTCACAAACACCGAACACTGAAGCTTTCTTT
>few|TRBV11-2|NA|13|TRBJ1-1
CASSLVGGTEAFF
TGTGCCAGCAGCTTAGTAGGAGGCACTGAAGCTTTCTTT
>few|TRBV7-9|TRBD2|15|TRBJ2-1
CASSFLPSGYNEQFF
TGTGCCAGCAGCTTCTTGCCTAGCGGATACAATGAGCAGTTCTTC
>NA|TRBV6-1|NA|14|TRBJ2-3
CASSQRGGTDTQYF
TGTGCCAGCAGTCAAAGGGGCGGCACAGATACGCAGTATTTT
>few|TRBV30|TRBD2|12|TRBJ2-2
CASGTSTGELFF
TGTGCCAGCGGGACTTCTACCGGGGAGCTGTTTTTT
>NA|TRBV5-1|TRBD1|15|TRBJ2-2
CATSDREANTGELFF
TGCGCCACCTCGGACAGGGAGGCGAACACCGGGGAGCTGTTTTTT
>few|TRBV19|NA|17|TRBJ1-2
CASSIYQGQNQNYGYTF
TGTGCCAGTAGTATATACCAGGGCCAAAACCAGAACTATGGCTACACCTTC
>few|TRBV25-1|NA|12|TRBJ1-1
CASMKQGTEAFF
TGTGCCAGCATGAAACAGGGCACTGAAGCTTTCTTT
>few|TRBV5-4|TRBD2|17|TRBJ2-1
CASRSGGASGAYNEQFF
TGTGCCAGCAGATCTGGGGGGGCTAGCGGGGCCTACAATGAGCAGTTCTTC
>few|TRBV25-1|NA|14|TRBJ2-1
CASSGSPGYNEQFF
TGTGCCAGCAGTGGGTCGCCGGGTTACAATGAGCAGTTCTTC
>few|TRBV7-9|NA|16|TRBJ2-4
CASSLAVHSAKNIQYF
TGTGCCAGCAGCTTAGCAGTCCACTCCGCCAAAAACATTCAGTACTTC
>NA|TRBV5-4|TRBD2|17|TRBJ2-3
CAIPGLAGGPGTDTQYF
TGTGCCATACCGGGACTAGCGGGGGGGCCAGGCACAGATACGCAGTATTTT
>NA|TRBV5-4|NA|14|TRBJ2-1
CASSLGGYYNEQFF
TGTGCCAGCAGCTTGGGAGGCTACTACAATGAGCAGTTCTTC
>few|TRBV18|NA|13|TRBJ2-5
CASSRAGAETQYF
TGTGCCAGCTCACGTGCTGGGGCAGAGACCCAGTACTTC
>few|TRBV30|NA|14|TRBJ2-2
CAWMDNRYTGELFF
TGTGCCTGGATGGACAACAGGTACACCGGGGAGCTGTTTTTT
>few|TRBV5-1|TRBD1|14|TRBJ2-5
CASSLEDRSGTQYF
TGCGCCAGCAGCTTGGAGGACAGGAGTGGGACCCAGTACTTC
>NA|TRBV30|NA|16|TRBJ2-7
CAWRPLGSQGSYEQYF
TGTGCCTGGCGCCCCCTGGGGTCCCAGGGGTCCTACGAGCAGTACTTC
>NA|TRBV6-1|NA|14|TRBJ2-6
CASKTISGANVLTF
TGTGCCAGCAAGACTATCTCTGGGGCCAACGTCCTGACTTTC
>few|TRBV5-8|NA|13|TRBJ1-2
CASSSSGGYGYTF
TGTGCCAGCAGCTCCTCGGGGGGCTATGGCTACACCTTC
>NA|TRBV5-1|TRBD1|14|TRBJ2-4
CASGPLGQENIQYF
TGCGCCAGCGGCCCTCTTGGACAGGAAAACATTCAGTACTTC
>NA|TRBV2|TRBD2|15|TRBJ2-2
CASRETSSDTGELFF
TGTGCCAGCAGGGAGACTAGCTCTGACACCGGGGAGCTGTTTTTT
>NA|TRBV5-4|TRBD1|13|TRBJ2-3
CASSPTGADTQYF
TGTGCCAGCAGCCCAACAGGGGCAGATACGCAGTATTTT
>NA|TRBV7-6|TRBD2|21|TRBJ2-1
CASSLPNRIGTSGAGRDEQFF
TGTGCCAGCAGCTTACCGAATAGGATCGGGACTAGCGGGGCGGGGAGGGATGAGCAGTTCTTC
>few|TRBV27|TRBD2|18|TRBJ2-1
CASSLSLLLAGMGNEQFF
TGTGCCAGCAGTTTATCCCTCCTCTTAGCGGGAATGGGCAATGAGCAGTTCTTC
>few|TRBV7-2|TRBD2|16|TRBJ2-5
CASRTGTRANQETQYF
TGTGCCAGCAGAACCGGGACTAGGGCGAATCAGGAGACCCAGTACTTC
>NA|TRBV7-9|TRBD1|16|TRBJ1-2
CASSSSGTERNGGYTF
TGTGCCAGCAGCTCGTCCGGGACAGAACGTAACGGCGGCTACACCTTC
>NA|TRBV5-6|NA|13|TRBJ2-7
CASSQGGGREQYF
TGTGCCAGCAGCCAGGGGGGAGGCCGCGAGCAGTACTTC
>few|TRBV4-1|TRBD2|19|TRBJ2-3
CASSQEEGAGEGTTDTQYF
TGCGCCAGCAGCCAAGAAGAAGGAGCGGGGGAGGGGACCACAGATACGCAGTATTTT
>NA|TRBV7-8|NA|14|TRBJ2-1
CASSDRVTIHEQFF
TGTGCCAGCAGCGACCGGGTCACCATACATGAGCAGTTCTTC
>NA|TRBV19|NA|14|TRBJ1-1
CASRFSGGFTEAFF
TGTGCCAGTAGATTCTCCGGAGGGTTCACTGAAGCTTTCTTT
>NA|TRBV9|TRBD2|14|TRBJ2-7
CASSPRTSAYEQYF
TGTGCCAGCAGCCCGAGGACTAGCGCGTACGAGCAGTACTTC
>NA|TRBV19|NA|14|TRBJ2-7
CASSRHSSSYEQYF
TGTGCCAGTAGCAGACACTCAAGCTCCTACGAGCAGTACTTC
>few|TRBV30|TRBD1|14|TRBJ1-1
CAWGTGAVRTEAFF
TGTGCCTGGGGGACAGGGGCGGTGCGCACTGAAGCTTTCTTT